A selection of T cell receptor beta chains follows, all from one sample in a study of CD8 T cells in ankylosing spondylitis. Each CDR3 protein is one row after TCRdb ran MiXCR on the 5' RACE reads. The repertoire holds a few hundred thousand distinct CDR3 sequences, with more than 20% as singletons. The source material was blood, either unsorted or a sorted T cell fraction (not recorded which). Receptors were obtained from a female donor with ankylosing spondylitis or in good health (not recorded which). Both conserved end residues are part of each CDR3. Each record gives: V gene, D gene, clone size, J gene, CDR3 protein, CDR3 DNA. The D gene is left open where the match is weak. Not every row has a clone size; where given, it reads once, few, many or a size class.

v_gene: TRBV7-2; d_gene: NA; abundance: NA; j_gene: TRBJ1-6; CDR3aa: CASSLGPDGNSPLHF; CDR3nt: TGTGCCAGCAGCTTAGGGCCGGATGGGAATTCACCCCTCCACTTT
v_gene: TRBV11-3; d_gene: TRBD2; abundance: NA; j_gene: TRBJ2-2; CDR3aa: CASSSGRGNTGELFF; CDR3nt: TGTGCCAGCAGCTCCGGGAGGGGGAACACCGGGGAGCTGTTTTTT
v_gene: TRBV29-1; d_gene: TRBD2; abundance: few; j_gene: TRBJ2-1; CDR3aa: CSAKGWSSGRAGEQFF; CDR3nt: TGCAGCGCCAAGGGTTGGTCTAGCGGGAGGGCAGGGGAGCAGTTCTTC
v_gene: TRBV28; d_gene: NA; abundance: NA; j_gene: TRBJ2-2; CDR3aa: CTSSLWGFNTGELFF; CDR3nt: TGTACCAGCAGTTTATGGGGATTTAACACCGGGGAGCTGTTTTTT
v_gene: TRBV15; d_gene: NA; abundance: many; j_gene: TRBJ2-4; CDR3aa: CATSWRDIQYF; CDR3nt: TGTGCCACCAGTTGGAGGGACATTCAGTACTTC
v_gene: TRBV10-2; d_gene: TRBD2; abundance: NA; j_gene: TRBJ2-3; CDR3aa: CASRVAGTTDTQYF; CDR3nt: TGCGCCAGCAGGGTAGCGGGCACCACAGATACGCAGTATTTT
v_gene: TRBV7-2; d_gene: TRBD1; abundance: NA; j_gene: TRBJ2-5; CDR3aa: CASTRGTGGRPETQYF; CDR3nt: TGTGCCAGCACCCGGGGGACAGGGGGAAGACCCGAGACCCAGTACTTC
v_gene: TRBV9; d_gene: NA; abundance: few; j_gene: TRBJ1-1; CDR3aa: CASSVRAGNTEAFF; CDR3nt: TGTGCCAGCAGCGTACGTGCGGGGAACACTGAAGCTTTCTTT
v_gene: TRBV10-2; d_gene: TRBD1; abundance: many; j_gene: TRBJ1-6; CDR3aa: CASRPPQGGNSPLHF; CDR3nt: TGCGCCAGCAGGCCACCACAGGGGGGCAATTCACCCCTCCACTTT
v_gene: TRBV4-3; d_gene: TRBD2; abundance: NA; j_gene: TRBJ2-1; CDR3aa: CASSHLGGDYNEQFF; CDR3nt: TGCGCCAGCAGCCACTTGGGGGGGGATTACAATGAGCAGTTCTTC
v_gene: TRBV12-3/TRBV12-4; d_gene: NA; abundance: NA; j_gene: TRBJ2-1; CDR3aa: CASSSRVGEQFF; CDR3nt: TGTGCCAGCAGCTCCCGGGTGGGTGAGCAGTTCTTC
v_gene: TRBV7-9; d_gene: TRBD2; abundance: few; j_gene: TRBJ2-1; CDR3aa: CASSLGTSGDEQFF; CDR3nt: TGTGCCAGCAGCTTAGGGACTAGCGGCGATGAGCAGTTCTTC
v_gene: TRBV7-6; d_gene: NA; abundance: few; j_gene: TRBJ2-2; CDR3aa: CASSLKGNTGELFF; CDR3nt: TGTGCCAGCAGCTTAAAGGGGAACACCGGGGAGCTGTTTTTT
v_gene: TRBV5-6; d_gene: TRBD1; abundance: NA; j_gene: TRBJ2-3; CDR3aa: CASSPPGQGVRDTQYF; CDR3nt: TGTGCCAGCAGCCCTCCGGGACAGGGGGTTAGAGATACGCAGTATTTT
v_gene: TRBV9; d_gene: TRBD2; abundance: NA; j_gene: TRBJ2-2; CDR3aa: CASSVGRADGELFF; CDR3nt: TGTGCCAGCAGCGTCGGGAGGGCCGACGGGGAGCTGTTTTTT
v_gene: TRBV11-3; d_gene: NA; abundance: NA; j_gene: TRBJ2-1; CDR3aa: CASSFGGDHNEQFF; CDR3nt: TGTGCCAGCAGCTTTGGAGGGGACCACAATGAGCAGTTCTTC
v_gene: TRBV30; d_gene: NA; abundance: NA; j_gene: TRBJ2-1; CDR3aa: CAWSRGEQFF; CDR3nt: TGTGCCTGGAGTCGGGGTGAGCAGTTCTTC
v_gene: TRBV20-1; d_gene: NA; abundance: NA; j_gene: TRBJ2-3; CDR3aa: CSAPLSTDTQYF; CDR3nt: TGCAGTGCTCCCCTTAGCACAGATACGCAGTATTTT
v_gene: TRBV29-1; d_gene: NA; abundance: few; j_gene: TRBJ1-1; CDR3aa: CSVVRWSGTEAFF; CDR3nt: TGCAGCGTTGTAAGGTGGAGTGGCACTGAAGCTTTCTTT
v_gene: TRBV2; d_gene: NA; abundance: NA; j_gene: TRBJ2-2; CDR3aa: CASSVFSGSTGELFF; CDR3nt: TGTGCCAGCAGTGTCTTCTCGGGGAGCACCGGGGAGCTGTTTTTT
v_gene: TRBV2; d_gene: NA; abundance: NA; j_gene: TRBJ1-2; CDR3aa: CASTGRRSYGYTF; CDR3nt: TGTGCCAGCACGGGCAGGCGAAGCTATGGCTACACCTTC
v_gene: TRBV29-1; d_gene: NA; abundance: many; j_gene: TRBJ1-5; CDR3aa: CSVDETGQWPQHF; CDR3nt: TGCAGCGTTGATGAAACGGGCCAATGGCCCCAGCATTTT
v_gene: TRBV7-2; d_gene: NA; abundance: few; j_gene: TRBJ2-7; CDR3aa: CASSFGQSYEQYF; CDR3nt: TGTGCCAGCAGCTTTGGACAGTCCTACGAGCAGTACTTC
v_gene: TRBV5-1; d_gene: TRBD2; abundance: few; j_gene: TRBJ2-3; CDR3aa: CASRLRELAGTDTQYF; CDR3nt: TGCGCCAGCAGATTGCGGGAGTTAGCGGGCACAGATACGCAGTATTTT
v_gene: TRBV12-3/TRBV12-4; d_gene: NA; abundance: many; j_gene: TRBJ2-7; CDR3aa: CASRPRDPRYEQYF; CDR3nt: TGTGCCAGCCGCCCGAGAGATCCTAGATACGAGCAGTACTTC